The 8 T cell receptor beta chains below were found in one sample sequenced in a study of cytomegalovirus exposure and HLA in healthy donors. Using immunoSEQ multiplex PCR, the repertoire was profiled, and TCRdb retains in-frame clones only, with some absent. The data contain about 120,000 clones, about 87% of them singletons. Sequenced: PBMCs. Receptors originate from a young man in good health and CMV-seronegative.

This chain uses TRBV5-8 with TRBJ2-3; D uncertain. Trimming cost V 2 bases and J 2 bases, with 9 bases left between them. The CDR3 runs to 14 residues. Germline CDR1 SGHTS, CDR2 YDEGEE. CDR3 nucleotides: TGTGCCAGCAGCTTTTCCGGGTTCACAGATACGCAGTATTTT. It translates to CASSFSGFTDTQYF.

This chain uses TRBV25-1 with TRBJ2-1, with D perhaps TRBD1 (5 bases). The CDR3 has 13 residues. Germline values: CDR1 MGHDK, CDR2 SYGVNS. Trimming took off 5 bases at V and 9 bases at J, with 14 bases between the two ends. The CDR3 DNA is TGTGCCAGCAGTTCCCTGCTGCAGGGTGAGCAGTTCTTC. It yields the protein CASSSLLQGEQFF.

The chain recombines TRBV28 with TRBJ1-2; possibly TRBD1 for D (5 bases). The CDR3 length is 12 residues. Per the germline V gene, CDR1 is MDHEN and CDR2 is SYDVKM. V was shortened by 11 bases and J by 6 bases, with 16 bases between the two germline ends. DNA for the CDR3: TGTGCCGTAAACAGGCACCTTAATGGCTACACCTTC. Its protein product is CAVNRHLNGYTF.

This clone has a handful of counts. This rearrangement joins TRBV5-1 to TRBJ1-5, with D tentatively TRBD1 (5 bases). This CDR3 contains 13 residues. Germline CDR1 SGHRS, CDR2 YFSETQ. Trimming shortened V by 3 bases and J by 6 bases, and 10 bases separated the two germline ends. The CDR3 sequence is CASSSERGQPQHF. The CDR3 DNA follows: TGCGCCAGCAGCTCTGAAAGGGGTCAGCCCCAGCATTTT.

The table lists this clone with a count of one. CDR3 in amino acids: CASSSRTERETQYF. CDR3 nucleotide sequence: TGTGCCAGCAGTTCGCGGACCGAGCGGGAGACCCAGTACTTC. This chain uses TRBV27 with TRBJ2-5; maybe TRBD2 (5 bases). This CDR3 spans 14 amino acids. The germline V gene encodes CDR1 MNHEY and CDR2 SMNVEV (reference sequence). Trimming took off 4 bases at V and 5 bases at J, with 14 bases between the two ends.

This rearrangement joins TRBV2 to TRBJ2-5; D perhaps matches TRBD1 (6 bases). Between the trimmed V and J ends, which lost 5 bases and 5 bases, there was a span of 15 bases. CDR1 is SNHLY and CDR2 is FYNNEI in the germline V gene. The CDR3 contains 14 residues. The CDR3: CASSNRDTSETQYF. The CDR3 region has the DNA TGTGCCAGCAGTAACAGGGACACCTCGGAGACCCAGTACTTC.

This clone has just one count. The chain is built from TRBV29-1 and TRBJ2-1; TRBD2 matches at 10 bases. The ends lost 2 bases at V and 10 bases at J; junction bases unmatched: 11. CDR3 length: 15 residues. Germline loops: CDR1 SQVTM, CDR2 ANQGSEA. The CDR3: CSVERASGGRGEQFF. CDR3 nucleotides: TGCAGCGTTGAAAGAGCTAGCGGGGGCCGCGGGGAGCAGTTCTTC.

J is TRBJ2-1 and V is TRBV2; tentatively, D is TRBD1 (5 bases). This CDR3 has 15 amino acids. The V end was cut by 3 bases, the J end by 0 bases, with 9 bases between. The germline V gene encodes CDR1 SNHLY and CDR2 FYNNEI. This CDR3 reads CASSDRGGSYNEQFF. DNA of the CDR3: TGTGCCAGCAGTGATAGGGGCGGCTCCTACAATGAGCAGTTCTTC.